Presented here are 27 T cell receptor beta chains from one specimen sequenced in a study of blood T cell repertoires in COVID-19. Sequencing was performed with immunoSEQ multiplex PCR; in TCRdb, only in-frame clones are kept and a portion is missing. The sample consists of 250,000 to 350,000 clones, approximately 90% of them appearing once. The sample taken for sequencing was PBMCs or T cells enriched from blood (not recorded which). These receptors were obtained from a woman under 30 who had recovered from COVID-19.

The V and J genes are TRBV11-2 and TRBJ1-6; D remains ambiguous. Germline V lookup: CDR1 SGHAT, CDR2 FQNNGV. The CDR3 is 15 amino acids. With 0 bases removed from V and 6 bases from J, the gap between germline ends came to 9 bases. CDR3 amino acids: CASSLESGGNSPLHF. The CDR3 bases are TGTGCCAGCAGCTTAGAATCCGGCGGTAATTCACCCCTCCACTTT.

The chain links TRBV6-5 to TRBJ2-7, with TRBD2 matching over 11 bases. The CDR3 sequence is 15 residues long. The germline V gene has CDR1 MNHEY and CDR2 SVGAGI. V trimming: 6 bases; J trimming: 3 bases; junction bases outside the gene matches: 7. The CDR3 nucleotides read TGTGCCAGCAGCAGGACTAGCGGGCGGAACTACGAGCAGTACTTC. Encoded protein: CASSRTSGRNYEQYF.

This rearrangement joins TRBV28 to TRBJ1-5; D is uncertain. With 7 bases removed from V and 2 bases from J, the gap between germline ends came to 15 bases. The V gene's germline CDR1 is MDHEN and CDR2 SYDVKM. This CDR3 contains 15 residues. DNA of the CDR3: TGTGCCAGCACATCACGGTCTCGGGGCAATCAGCCCCAGCATTTT. It translates to CASTSRSRGNQPQHF. Full variable domain (rest looked up from reference TRBV28 and TRBJ1-5): DVKVTQSSRYLVKRTGEKVFLECVQDMDHENMFWYRQDPGLGLRLIYFSYDVKMKEKGDIPEGYSVSREKKERFSLILESASTNQTSMYLCASTSRSRGNQPQHFGDGTRLSIL.

This clone was observed a handful of times. The chain uses TRBV4-2 and TRBJ1-1; 10 bases agree with TRBD1. Per the germline V gene, CDR1 is LGHNA and CDR2 is YNFKEQ. V trimming: 2 bases; J trimming: 4 bases; junction bases outside the gene matches: 10. The CDR3 length is 17 residues. This chain's CDR3 is CASSQQDRGRFGTEAFF. CDR3 nucleotide sequence: TGTGCCAGCAGCCAACAAGACAGGGGGCGATTTGGCACTGAAGCTTTCTTT.

J is TRBJ2-2 and V is TRBV15, with 8 bases lining up with TRBD1. This CDR3 is 15 amino acids long. Unmatched junction bases numbered 2, after V lost 2 bases and J lost 3 bases. Germline loops: CDR1 LNHNV, CDR2 YYDKDF (reference sequence). The CDR3 loop is CATSRLTGDTGELFF. DNA of the CDR3: TGTGCCACCAGCAGACTGACAGGGGACACCGGGGAGCTGTTTTTT.

This clone was counted only a few times. The chain is built from TRBV2 and TRBJ1-6; weak D call: TRBD1 (6 bases). Germline CDR1 SNHLY, CDR2 FYNNEI. V lost 6 bases, J lost 3 bases, and 15 bases lay in between. The CDR3 loop spans 16 amino acids. In DNA, the CDR3 is TGTGCCAGCAGGCAACAGGGCCCGAACTATAATTCACCCCTCCACTTT. It yields the protein CASRQQGPNYNSPLHF.

The chain employs TRBV3-1 (or the pseudogene TRBV3-2) and TRBJ1-1; weak D call: TRBD1 (6 bases). This CDR3 has 17 residues. Germline V gives CDR1 LGHDT, CDR2 YNNKEL (reference sequence). V was cut by 4 bases and J by 0 bases, with 18 bases left in between. The CDR3, as DNA: TGTGCCAGCAGCCTCTACGCCTCCGGGACACTGAACACTGAAGCTTTCTTT. This codes for CASSLYASGTLNTEAFF.

J is TRBJ1-1 and V is TRBV27; the match to TRBD1 covers 7 bases. Germline-derived CDR1 and CDR2 are MNHEY and SMNVEV (reference sequence). The CDR3 length is 15 residues. J was trimmed by 0 bases and V by 5 bases; bases with no gene match: 6. Written as DNA, the CDR3 is TGTGCCAGCAGTAATTATGGGACAGTGAACACTGAAGCTTTCTTT. Residues: CASSNYGTVNTEAFF.

V usage is TRBV7-9 and J usage is TRBJ1-2, with D tentatively TRBD1 (5 bases). The V end was cut by 4 bases, the J end by 7 bases, with 13 bases between. From germline, CDR1 is SEHNR and CDR2 FQNEAQ (reference sequence). The CDR3 contains 13 residues. The CDR3 region is CASSSGVALGYTF. Written as DNA, the CDR3 is TGTGCCAGCAGCTCGGGGGTAGCGCTTGGCTACACCTTC.

The chain couples TRBV4-3 to TRBJ2-5, with 14 bases matching TRBD2. The CDR3 has 18 residues. Germline V lookup: CDR1 LGHNA, CDR2 YSLEER. Germline trimming cut 0 bases from V and 0 bases from J; bases unmatched to any gene: 3. CDR3 sequence: CASSQDRLAGGHQETQYF. CDR3 DNA sequence: TGCGCCAGCAGCCAAGATCGACTAGCGGGGGGGCACCAAGAGACCCAGTACTTC.

This chain uses TRBV2 with TRBJ1-2; TRBD1 might be the D (6 bases). The CDR3 consists of 13 residues. Germline CDR1 is SNHLY and CDR2 is FYNNEI. Deletions cut 4 bases from V and 3 bases from J, with 9 bases between. Here the CDR3 reads CASSADSYYGYTF. CDR3 nucleotides: TGTGCCAGCAGTGCGGACAGCTACTATGGCTACACCTTC.

The chain employs TRBV3-1 (or the pseudogene TRBV3-2) and TRBJ2-7; D uncertain. The CDR3 is made up of 15 amino acids. Trimming took 0 bases from V and 0 from J, leaving 9 bases between them. The germline V gene encodes CDR1 LGHDT and CDR2 YNNKEL (reference sequence). The CDR3 bases are TGTGCCAGCAGCCAAGATCCAGGTAGCTCCTACGAGCAGTACTTC. Its protein product is CASSQDPGSSYEQYF.

This clone was seen only once. The CDR3 bases are TGTGCCAGCAGCCTACCCCCCTTCAGTGGTCAAGAGACCCAGTACTTC. Translation: CASSLPPFSGQETQYF. J is TRBJ2-5 and V is TRBV6-2 or TRBV6-3; D is unresolved. Trimming took 6 bases from V and 2 from J, leaving 19 bases between them. This CDR3 contains 16 residues. Germline-derived CDR1 and CDR2 are MNHEY and SVGEGT.

The chain employs TRBV3-1 (or the pseudogene TRBV3-2) and TRBJ2-7; D possibly corresponds to TRBD1 (5 bases). CDR1 and CDR2 from the germline V gene are LGHDT and YNNKEL (reference sequence). V lost 1 base and J lost 3, with 10 bases in between. This CDR3 has 14 amino acids. Written as DNA, the CDR3 is TGTGCCAGCAGCCAAGGGGGCGCGTTCTACGAGCAGTACTTC. This sequence encodes CASSQGGAFYEQYF.

CDR3: CASSLSRGGSGGYTF. The CDR3 DNA sequence: TGTGCCAGCAGCTTATCGCGCGGGGGGTCAGGGGGCTACACCTTC. This chain links TRBV11-2 with TRBJ1-2; D is perhaps TRBD1 (5 bases). The CDR3 is made up of 15 amino acids. Trimming left V 2 bases short and J 8 bases short, with 18 bases between. CDR1 is SGHAT, CDR2 FQNNGV, per germline. Full variable domain (outside the CDR3, taken from reference TRBV11-2 and TRBJ1-2): EAGVAQSPRYKIIEKRQSVAFWCNPISGHATLYWYQQILGQGPKLLIQFQNNGVVDDSQLPKDRFSAERLKGVDSTLKIQPAKLEDSAVYLCASSLSRGGSGGYTFGSGTRLTVV.

The chain carries TRBV2 and TRBJ2-2, with no clear D. CDR1 is SNHLY, CDR2 FYNNEI, per germline. The length of the CDR3 is 15 residues. V was trimmed by 2 bases and J by 5 bases, leaving 12 bases between them. The CDR3 region has the DNA TGTGCCAGCAGTGAATTGGCAGGCGAAACCGGGGAGCTGTTTTTT. Its translation: CASSELAGETGELFF.

This chain connects TRBV19 to TRBJ2-1; TRBD1 agrees at 8 bases. V was clipped by 9 bases and J by 8 bases; unmatched bases: 12. CDR1 LNHDA and CDR2 SQIVND come from the germline V gene (reference sequence). This CDR3 has 14 amino acids. The CDR3 region has the DNA TGTGCCAGCGGATTTGCCAGGGGGCATCATGAGCAGTTCTTC. It encodes CASGFARGHHEQFF.

The chain combines TRBV9 with TRBJ1-2; a possible D gene is TRBD1 (5 bases). The length of the CDR3 is 15 residues. Germline V gene lookup returns CDR1 SGDLS and CDR2 YYNGEE. V gave up 3 bases and J gave up 3 bases, with 15 bases separating them. CDR3 sequence reads: CASSERGAGDYGYTF. CDR3 coding DNA: TGTGCCAGCAGCGAGAGAGGGGCGGGGGACTATGGCTACACCTTC.

CDR3 region: CASSPSGRADTQYF. As DNA, the CDR3 is TGCGCCAGCAGCCCTAGCGGGAGAGCAGATACGCAGTATTTT. The chain recombines TRBV5-1 with TRBJ2-3; TRBD2 agrees at 10 bases. The trim removed 4 bases at V and 4 bases at J, leaving 3 bases unmatched. The CDR3 sequence is 14 residues long. CDR1 SGHRS and CDR2 YFSETQ come from the germline V gene.

The chain carries TRBV13 and TRBJ2-5; 14 bases map to TRBD2. The germline V gene encodes CDR1 PRHDT and CDR2 FYEKMQ (reference sequence). Trimming at V came to 5 bases and at J to 0 bases, leaving 8 bases not matched to a gene. The CDR3 totals 18 residues. CDR3 bases: TGTGCCAGCAGCCGCGGGACTAGCGGGGGATCATACCAAGAGACCCAGTACTTC. Translating gives CASSRGTSGGSYQETQYF.

The chain combines TRBV6-2 or TRBV6-3 with TRBJ2-5; 15 bases align to TRBD2. The V segment lost 5 bases and the J segment 2 bases; nucleotides outside the gene matches: 12. Germline V lookup: CDR1 MNHEY, CDR2 SVGEGT. The CDR3 loop spans 19 amino acids. In DNA form, the CDR3 reads TGTGCCAGCAGTCCATCTTTCGGGACTAGCGGGGGGCTGCAAGAGACCCAGTACTTC. Translating gives CASSPSFGTSGGLQETQYF.

This sequence joins TRBV4-1 and TRBJ2-7; 8 bases fit TRBD2. V gave up 4 bases and J gave up 4 bases; unmatched junction bases: 12. Germline CDR1 and CDR2: MGHRA and YSYEKL. This CDR3 has 16 amino acids. For the CDR3, the DNA is TGCGCCAGCAGCCCAGTGGGGTATAGCGGGACGTACGAGCAGTACTTC. Encoded protein: CASSPVGYSGTYEQYF.

The V gene is TRBV3-1 (or the pseudogene TRBV3-2), the J gene TRBJ2-7, with 11 bases fitting TRBD2. The ends lost 6 bases at V and 7 bases at J; junction bases unmatched: 8. The CDR3 is 14 residues long. Germline lookup yields CDR1 LGHDT and CDR2 YNNKEL (reference sequence). The CDR3 is CASRLAGASGEQYF. CDR3 coding DNA: TGTGCCAGCAGACTAGCGGGGGCCTCGGGGGAGCAGTACTTC.

This chain links TRBV15 with TRBJ1-2; 7 bases align to TRBD1. Germline CDR1 reads LNHNV; CDR2 reads YYDKDF (reference sequence). The CDR3 loop spans 15 amino acids. V shed 0 bases and J 5 bases; nucleotides not matched to a gene: 6. Written as DNA, the CDR3 is TGTGCCACCAGCAGAGATACTGCACAGGGGTATGGCTACACCTTC. Translation gives CATSRDTAQGYGYTF. Supplemented by reference TRBV15 and TRBJ1-2, the full variable domain reads DAMVIQNPRYQVTQFGKPVTLSCSQTLNHNVMYWYQQKSSQAPKLLFHYYDKDFNNEADTPDNFQSRRPNTSFCFLDIRSPGLGDTAMYLCATSRDTAQGYGYTFGSGTRLTVV.

The chain links TRBV5-1 to TRBJ2-1; 8 nucleotides agree with TRBD1. In germline, CDR1 is SGHRS, CDR2 YFSETQ. J lost 0 bases, V lost 0 bases, and 2 bases had no gene match. The CDR3 contains 16 residues. The DNA for the CDR3 is TGCGCCAGCAGCTTGGGTGACAGGGGCTCCTACAATGAGCAGTTCTTC. Protein sequence: CASSLGDRGSYNEQFF.

This rearrangement joins TRBV28 to TRBJ2-7; possible D gene TRBD1, 5 bases. Trimming took 2 bases from V and 3 from J, leaving 17 bases between them. Germline-derived CDR1 and CDR2 are MDHEN and SYDVKM. CDR3 length: 16 residues. The CDR3 bases are TGTGCCAGCAGTTTAATGCCGCCAGGGTTAGGCTACGAGCAGTACTTC. Amino acid sequence: CASSLMPPGLGYEQYF.

In DNA form, the CDR3 reads TGTGCCAGCAGTTACCGCAGGGGGACACGAAACACCATATATTTT. It codes for CASSYRRGTRNTIYF. The rearrangement links TRBV6-5 to TRBJ1-3; TRBD1 matches 7 bases. The junction had 6 bases not matched to a gene; V was cut back by 2 bases and J by 5 bases. This CDR3 is 15 amino acids long. Germline lookup yields CDR1 MNHEY and CDR2 SVGAGI.